This T cell receptor (beta chain) was profiled in a study of T cells in Graves' hyperthyroidism and ophthalmopathy. Study at large: Before any treatment, at initial diagnosis, peripheral blood was collected.

Patients were aged 18 to 65, had disease duration under 2 months, and had newly diagnosed hyperthyroidism. Diagnosis relied on clinical symptoms, serum thyroxine and TRAb, thyroid ultrasound and orbital computed tomography. This clonotype was found many times. TCR beta CDR3 regions were amplified from RNA transcripts. The HTBI set primed first-round TCR CDR3 RT-PCR. A single record per CDR3 protein comes from TCRdb applying MiXCR to the multiplex PCR reads. Of about 180,000 distinct CDR3 sequences in the sample, over 15% are singletons; the top ten hold 25% to 30%. The sample was blood. This clonotype was obtained from a woman between 45 and 65 years old with Graves' hyperthyroidism.

DNA for the CDR3: TGTGCCAGCAGCTTCGGGACAGGGGGGGAGACCCAGTACTTC. It specifies CASSFGTGGETQYF. The chain combines TRBV7-9 with TRBJ2-5; TRBD1 matches at 11 bases. The CDR3 has 14 residues. Germline values: CDR1 SEHNR, CDR2 FQNEAQ (reference sequence). J lost 5 bases, V lost 3 bases, and 2 bases had no gene match.